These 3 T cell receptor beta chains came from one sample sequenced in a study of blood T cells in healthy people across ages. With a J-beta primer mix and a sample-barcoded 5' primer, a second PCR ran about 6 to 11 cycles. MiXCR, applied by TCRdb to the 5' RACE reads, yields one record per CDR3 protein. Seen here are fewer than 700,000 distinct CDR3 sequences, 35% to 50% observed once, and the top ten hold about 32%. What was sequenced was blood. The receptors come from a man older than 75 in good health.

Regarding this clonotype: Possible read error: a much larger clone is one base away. The CDR3 loop reads CASRPTGEETQFF. CDR3 nucleotides: TGTGCCAGCAGACCAACAGGGGAGGAGACCCAGTTCTTC. This chain connects TRBV6-5 to TRBJ2-1; a possible D gene is TRBD1 (7 bases). The V end was cut by 6 bases, the J end by 13 bases, with 19 bases between. The CDR3 runs to 13 residues. Germline values: CDR1 MNHEY, CDR2 SVGAGI.

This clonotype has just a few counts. CDR3 sequence (DNA): TGTGCCAGCAGTTATGGGGTCAGGGAGCAGTTCTTC. The encoded protein is CASSYGVREQFF. The rearrangement joins TRBV6-2 or TRBV6-3 to TRBJ2-1; D unclear. V dropped 3 bases and J dropped 10 bases, with 10 bases sitting between them. This CDR3 spans 12 amino acids. In germline, CDR1 is MNHEY, CDR2 SVGEGT.

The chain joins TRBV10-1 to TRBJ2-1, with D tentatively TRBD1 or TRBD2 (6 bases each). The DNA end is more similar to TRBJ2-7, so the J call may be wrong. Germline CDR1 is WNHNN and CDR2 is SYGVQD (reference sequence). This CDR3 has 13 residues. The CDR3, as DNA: TGCGCCAGCAGTGAGTCCGGGGGCGCCGAGCAGTACTTC. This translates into CASSESGGAEQYF.